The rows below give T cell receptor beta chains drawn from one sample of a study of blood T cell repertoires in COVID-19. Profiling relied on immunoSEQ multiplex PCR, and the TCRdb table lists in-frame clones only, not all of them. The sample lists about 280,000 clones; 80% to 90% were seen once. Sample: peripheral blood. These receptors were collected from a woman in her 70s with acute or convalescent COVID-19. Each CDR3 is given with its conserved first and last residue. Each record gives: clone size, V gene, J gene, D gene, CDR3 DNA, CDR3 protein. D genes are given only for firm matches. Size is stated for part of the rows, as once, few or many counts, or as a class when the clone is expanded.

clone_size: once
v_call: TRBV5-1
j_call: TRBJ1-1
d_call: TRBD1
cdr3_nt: TGCGCCAGCAGCCCCTCCGGACAGGGCTCTGAAGCTTTCTTT
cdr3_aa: CASSPSGQGSEAFF

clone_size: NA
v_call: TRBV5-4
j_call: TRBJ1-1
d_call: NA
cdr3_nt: TGTGCCAGCAGCCCCCGGGGGGGAGGTACTGAAGCTTTCTTT
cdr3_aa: CASSPRGGGTEAFF

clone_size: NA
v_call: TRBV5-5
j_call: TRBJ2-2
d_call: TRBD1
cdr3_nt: TGTGCCAGCAGCTTGGTGCAGGGGGCTATCGCCGGGGAGCTGTTTTTT
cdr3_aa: CASSLVQGAIAGELFF

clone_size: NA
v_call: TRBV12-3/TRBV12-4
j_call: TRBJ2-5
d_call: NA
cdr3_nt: TGTGCCAGCAGTTTAGGGGGGGAGGAGACCCAGTACTTC
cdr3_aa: CASSLGGEETQYF

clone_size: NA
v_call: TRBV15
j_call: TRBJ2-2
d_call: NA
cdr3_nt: TGTGCCACCGGCGGGGCTACGAACACCGGGGAGCTGTTTTTT
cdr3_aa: CATGGATNTGELFF

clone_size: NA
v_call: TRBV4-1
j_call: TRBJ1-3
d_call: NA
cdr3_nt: TGCGCCAGCAGCCGCACTCAGGGGAACTCTGGAAACACCATATATTTT
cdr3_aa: CASSRTQGNSGNTIYF

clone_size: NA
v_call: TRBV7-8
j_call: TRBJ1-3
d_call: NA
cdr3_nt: TGTGCCAGCAGCTTGGGGGGAGGAAACACCATATATTTT
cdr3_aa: CASSLGGGNTIYF

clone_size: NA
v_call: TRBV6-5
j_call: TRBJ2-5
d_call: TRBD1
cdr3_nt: TGTGCCAGCGGCAGAGACAGGGGGAGAGAGACCCAGTACTTC
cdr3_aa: CASGRDRGRETQYF

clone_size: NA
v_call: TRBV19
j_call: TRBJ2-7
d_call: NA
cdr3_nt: TGTGCCACAGGAAGGTCCTACGAGCAGTACTTC
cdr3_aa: CATGRSYEQYF

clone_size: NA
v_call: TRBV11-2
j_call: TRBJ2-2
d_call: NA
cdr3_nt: TGTGCCAGCAGCTTATCCAGCACCGGGGAGCTGTTTTTT
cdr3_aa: CASSLSSTGELFF

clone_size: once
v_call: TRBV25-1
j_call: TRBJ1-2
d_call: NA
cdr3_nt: TGTGCCAGCAGTCGCTCGGACTTTCCGAACTATGGCTACACCTTC
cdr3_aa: CASSRSDFPNYGYTF

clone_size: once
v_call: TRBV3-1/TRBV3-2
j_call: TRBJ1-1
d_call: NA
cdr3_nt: TGTGCCAGCAGCCCCTTCCTTACGACACCCAACACTGAAGCTTTCTTT
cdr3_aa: CASSPFLTTPNTEAFF

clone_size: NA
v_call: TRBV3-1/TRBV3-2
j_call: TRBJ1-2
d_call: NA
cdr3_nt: TGTGCCAGCAGCCAAGATCTTGTCCGTAACTATGGCTACACCTTC
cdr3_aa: CASSQDLVRNYGYTF

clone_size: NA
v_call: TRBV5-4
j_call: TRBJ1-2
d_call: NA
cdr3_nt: TGTGCCAGCAGCCCCTCCAGGGTCACGGGCAACTATGGCTACACCTTC
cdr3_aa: CASSPSRVTGNYGYTF

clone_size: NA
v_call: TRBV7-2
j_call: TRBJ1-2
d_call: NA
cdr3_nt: TGTGCCAGCGGTGGGTTGGGCGCCGGCTATGGCTACACCTTC
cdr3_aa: CASGGLGAGYGYTF

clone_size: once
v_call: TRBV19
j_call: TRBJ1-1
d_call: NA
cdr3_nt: TGTGCCAGTAGTATACTGAGTGGTGGGGGCGGTGAAGCTTTCTTT
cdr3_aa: CASSILSGGGGEAFF

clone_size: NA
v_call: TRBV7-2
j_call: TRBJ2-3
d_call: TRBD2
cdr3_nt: TGTGCCAGCAGCCCAACATTTCAGACTAGCTATACGCAGTATTTT
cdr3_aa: CASSPTFQTSYTQYF

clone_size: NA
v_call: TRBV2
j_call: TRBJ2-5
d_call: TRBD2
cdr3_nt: TGTGCCAGCAAATATAGCGGGGGGTTGATCGAGACCCAGTACTTC
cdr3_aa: CASKYSGGLIETQYF

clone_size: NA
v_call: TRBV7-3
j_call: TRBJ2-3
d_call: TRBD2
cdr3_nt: TGTGCCAGCAGCTTAAATCGCGGGGGGAGCTCAGATACGCAGTATTTT
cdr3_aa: CASSLNRGGSSDTQYF

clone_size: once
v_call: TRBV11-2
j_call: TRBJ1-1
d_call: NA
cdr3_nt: TGTGCCAGCACCCTCCAAACAGGGAACCCAGCTTTCTTT
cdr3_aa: CASTLQTGNPAFF

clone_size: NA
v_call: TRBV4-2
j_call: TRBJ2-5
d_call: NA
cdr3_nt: TGTGCCAGCAGCCAAGAGTATTACTCTAAAGAGACCCAGTACTTC
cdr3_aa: CASSQEYYSKETQYF

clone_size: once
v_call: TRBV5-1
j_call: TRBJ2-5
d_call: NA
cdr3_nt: TGCGCCAGCAGCCTCGGAGGTAGCACAGAGACCCAGTACTTC
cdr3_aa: CASSLGGSTETQYF

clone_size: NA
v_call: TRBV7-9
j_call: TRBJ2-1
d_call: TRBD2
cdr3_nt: TGTGCCAGCAGCAATTTAGCGGGAGCCTCCTACAATGAGCAGTTCTTC
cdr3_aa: CASSNLAGASYNEQFF

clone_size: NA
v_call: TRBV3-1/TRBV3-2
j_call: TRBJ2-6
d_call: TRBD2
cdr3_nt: TGTGCCAGCACCCGGGAGGCTGGGGCCAACGTCCTGACTTTC
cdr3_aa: CASTREAGANVLTF

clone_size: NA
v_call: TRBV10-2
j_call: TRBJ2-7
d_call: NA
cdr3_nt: TGCGCCAGCAGTGTCCAGGGAGGAATGCACGAGCAGTACTTC
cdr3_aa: CASSVQGGMHEQYF

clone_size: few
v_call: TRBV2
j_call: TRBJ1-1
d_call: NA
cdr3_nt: TGTGCCAGCAGTAGGCAGGGCTACATGAACACTGAAGCTTTCTTT
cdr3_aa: CASSRQGYMNTEAFF

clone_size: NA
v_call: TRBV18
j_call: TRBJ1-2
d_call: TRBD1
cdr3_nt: TGTGCCAGCTCACCGGGACAGGGGACAGGTGGCTACACCTTC
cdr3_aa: CASSPGQGTGGYTF

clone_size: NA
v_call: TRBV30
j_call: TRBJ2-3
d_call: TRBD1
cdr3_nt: TGTGCCTGGAGTCTGACAGGGAGTAGCACAGATACGCAGTATTTT
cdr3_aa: CAWSLTGSSTDTQYF

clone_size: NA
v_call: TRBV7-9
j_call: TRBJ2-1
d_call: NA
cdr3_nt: TGTGCCAGCAGACCTACCGGGACAATTAATGGGTTCTTC
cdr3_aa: CASRPTGTINGFF

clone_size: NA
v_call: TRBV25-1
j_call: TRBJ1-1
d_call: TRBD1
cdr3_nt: TGTGCCAGCAGCCCAGCGGACAGGGTGAACACTGAAGCTTTCTTT
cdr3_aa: CASSPADRVNTEAFF

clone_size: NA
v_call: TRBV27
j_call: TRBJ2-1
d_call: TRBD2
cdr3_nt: TGTGCCAGCAGCCTGGGACTAGGTAATGAGCAGTTCTTC
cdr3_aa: CASSLGLGNEQFF

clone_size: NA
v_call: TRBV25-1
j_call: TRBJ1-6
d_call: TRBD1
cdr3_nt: TGTGCCAGCAGGGATGCCGGGACAGGGAGCTCACCCCTCCACTTT
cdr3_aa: CASRDAGTGSSPLHF

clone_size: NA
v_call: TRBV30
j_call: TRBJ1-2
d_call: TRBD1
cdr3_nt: TGTGCCTGGAGTCGCGGGACAGGGGGCCTTAACTATGGCTACACCTTC
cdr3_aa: CAWSRGTGGLNYGYTF

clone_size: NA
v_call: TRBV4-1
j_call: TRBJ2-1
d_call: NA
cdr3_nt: TGCGCCAGCAGCCAAGAGAGCCCGCCCGGGAGGCAGTTCTTC
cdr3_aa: CASSQESPPGRQFF

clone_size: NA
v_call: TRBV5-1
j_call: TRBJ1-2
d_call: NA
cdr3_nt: TGCGCCAGCAGCTTGGATCCGGTTGGCTATGGCTACACCTTC
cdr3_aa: CASSLDPVGYGYTF

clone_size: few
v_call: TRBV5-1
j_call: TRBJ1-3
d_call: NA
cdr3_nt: TGCGCCAGCAGCCCCGGAGGGCGCTCTGGAAACACCATATATTTT
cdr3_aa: CASSPGGRSGNTIYF

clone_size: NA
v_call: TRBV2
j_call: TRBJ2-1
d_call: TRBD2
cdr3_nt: TGTGCCAGCAGTAGAATAGCGGGGGGCGACGAGCAGTTCTTC
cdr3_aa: CASSRIAGGDEQFF

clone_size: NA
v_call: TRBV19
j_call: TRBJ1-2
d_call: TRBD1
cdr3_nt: TGTGCCAGTAGTCCGTGGGGACAGGCAAAGGACTATGGCTACACCTTC
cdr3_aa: CASSPWGQAKDYGYTF